The clone carrying this TCR beta chain is medium-sized by share. None of the patients had undergone any treatment ahead of thyroid surgery. This entry belongs to a study of metastatic and nonmetastatic thyroid tumors. V was pared by 2 bases and J by 6 bases, with 7 bases between. CDR1 SNHLY and CDR2 FYNNEI come from the germline V gene. The CDR3 is 12 amino acids. TCRdb ran MiXCR on the PCR reads. Of around 53,000 clones detected, roughly 22% appear once; the ten largest clones hold 3.5% to 4.5%. The chain links TRBV2 to TRBJ1-1, with a tentative D call TRBD1 (6 bases). The sequence derives from a female donor with papillary thyroid cancer or a benign thyroid nodule (not recorded which). Some clones in this sample may be carry-over from other donors' samples. The sequencing input was blood. The CDR3 nucleotides read TGTGCCAGCAGTGAAACAGGGCCTGAAGCTTTCTTT. Translation: CASSETGPEAFF.